The present T cell receptor beta chain was sequenced within a study of T cell responses to AZD1222 COVID-19 vaccine. Study conclusions and caveats: CD4 TCRs associated with vaccination spanned spike, dominating at 160-218 and 743-854. Mostly white British, mostly female donors; authors suggested clonal diversity may be underestimated. Baseline seropositives among AZD1222 recipients totaled only five to seven. Nearly half of spike-specific TCRs reportedly target variant regions that are unmutated in the B.1.351 and B.1.1.7 variants.

Germline lookup yields CDR1 SGHTA and CDR2 FQGNSA. Trimming removed 4 bases at V and 6 bases at J, with 15 bases between. The CDR3 has 14 amino acids. Measured with immunoSEQ multiplex PCR; TCRdb has only the in-frame clones, and not every one. The repertoire has roughly 120,000 clones, around 90% of them found once; the top ten carry over 10%. Comment on this clone: Its antigen is not identified.

The rearrangement uses TRBV7-2 and TRBJ1-1, with a weak D call TRBD1 (6 bases). The material was peripheral blood, obtained on day 0 of MenACWY control vaccination. The clonotype comes from an adult in good health. CDR3 in amino acids: CASSSVGGAAEAFF. DNA for the CDR3: TGTGCCAGCAGCTCCGTGGGGGGCGCGGCTGAAGCTTTCTTT. The full variable domain, rest sourced from reference TRBV7-2 and TRBJ1-1, is GAGVSQSPSNKVTEKGKDVELRCDPISGHTALYWYRQSLGQGLEFLIYFQGNSAPDKSGLPSDRFSAERTGGSVSTLTIQRTQQEDSAVYLCASSSVGGAAEAFFGQGTRLTVV.